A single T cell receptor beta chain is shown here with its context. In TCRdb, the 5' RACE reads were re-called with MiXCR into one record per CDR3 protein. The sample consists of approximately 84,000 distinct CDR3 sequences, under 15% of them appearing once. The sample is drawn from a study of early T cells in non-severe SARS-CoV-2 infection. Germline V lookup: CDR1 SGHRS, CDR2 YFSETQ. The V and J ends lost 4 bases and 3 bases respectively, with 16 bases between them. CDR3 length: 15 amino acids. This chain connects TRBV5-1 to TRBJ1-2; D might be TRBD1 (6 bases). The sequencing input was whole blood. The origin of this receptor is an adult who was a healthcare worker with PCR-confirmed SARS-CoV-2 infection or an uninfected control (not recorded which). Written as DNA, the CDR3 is TGCGCCAGCAGCCCGGCGGGGGGCGAAGACTATGGCTACACCTTC. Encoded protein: CASSPAGGEDYGYTF.